This T cell receptor (beta chain) is drawn from a study of cytomegalovirus exposure and HLA in healthy donors. At the level of the study: In a later analysis, it was reported that the 90 to 150 validation repertoires had been produced on the same platform as the 670 or so repertoires belonging to the first cohort. Regarding the study as a whole: TCR beta chains numbering more than 150 were designated cytomegalovirus-associated.

A remark on this clone: Its matching antigen is unknown.

Only in-frame clones appear in the TCRdb table, and some are missing; sequencing was by immunoSEQ multiplex PCR. The sample shows 45,000 to 55,000 clones, roughly 88% of them seen only once. The TCR was taken from a woman aged 25 to 39 in good health and CMV-seronegative. The sample taken for sequencing was PBMCs.

CDR3 sequence reads: CASSERGQAPSGELFF. CDR3 nucleotide sequence: TGTGCCAGCAGCGAAAGGGGACAGGCGCCCAGCGGGGAGCTGTTTTTT. This sequence joins TRBV13 and TRBJ2-2; 8 bases map to TRBD1. This CDR3 comprises 16 residues. J gave up 7 bases and V 5 bases, and 12 bases lay outside the gene matches. Germline V gives CDR1 PRHDT, CDR2 FYEKMQ (reference sequence).